This entry features one T cell receptor (beta chain) sequence. These data belong to a study of blood T cell repertoires in COVID-19. Whole-study context: Samples came from the United States, Italy and Spain, spanning acute and convalescent COVID-19. The cDNA or gDNA used as material had been derived from T cells, B-cell-depleted T cells, or PBMCs.

V shed 6 bases and J 2 bases; nucleotides not matched to a gene: 8. Germline-derived CDR1 and CDR2 are MNHEY and SVGAGI. This CDR3 region has 15 residues. Measured with immunoSEQ multiplex PCR; TCRdb has only the in-frame clones, and not every one. Found here are over 90,000 clones, 81% of them singletons; the top ten hold about 4.1%. Sequenced sample: peripheral blood. This TCR was recovered from a man aged 55 to 70 with acute or convalescent COVID-19. V gene TRBV6-5 combines with J gene TRBJ2-7; 9 bases are shared with TRBD1. Here the CDR3 reads CASRGTGRVPYEQYF. DNA of the CDR3: TGTGCCAGCAGGGGGACAGGGCGAGTGCCCTACGAGCAGTACTTC.